Listed below are T cell receptor beta chains from one sample, sequenced in a study of blood T cell repertoires in COVID-19. The repertoire was sequenced with immunoSEQ multiplex PCR; TCRdb's copy has only in-frame clones and lacks some. This table holds fewer than 350,000 clones, 85% found once. Sequencing was done on a sample of PBMCs or T cells enriched from blood (not recorded which). These receptors were collected from a woman aged 25-40 years who had been exposed to COVID-19. Both conserved end residues are part of each CDR3. Fields, in order: clone size, J gene, V gene, CDR3 length, D gene, CDR3 protein, CDR3 DNA. D genes are given only for firm matches. Some rows have no size entry. The others give once, few or many, or a class for an expanded clone.

abundance: -
j_gene: TRBJ1-1
v_gene: TRBV29-1
len: 11
d_gene: -
CDR3aa: CSAEEGTEAFF
CDR3nt: TGCAGCGCGGAGGAGGGCACTGAAGCTTTCTTT

abundance: -
j_gene: TRBJ2-7
v_gene: TRBV2
len: 13
d_gene: -
CDR3aa: CASSEGHTYEQYF
CDR3nt: TGTGCCAGCAGTGAGGGACACACCTACGAGCAGTACTTC

abundance: -
j_gene: TRBJ1-6
v_gene: TRBV7-3
len: 15
d_gene: TRBD1
CDR3aa: CASSLMRGRDSPLHF
CDR3nt: TGTGCCAGCAGCCTAATGAGGGGGCGTGATTCACCCCTCCACTTT

abundance: -
j_gene: TRBJ2-5
v_gene: TRBV24-1
len: 13
d_gene: TRBD1
CDR3aa: CATGGQGEETQYF
CDR3nt: TGTGCCACAGGGGGACAGGGTGAGGAGACCCAGTACTTC

abundance: -
j_gene: TRBJ1-3
v_gene: TRBV18
len: 16
d_gene: TRBD1
CDR3aa: CASSPLPGQGPSTIYF
CDR3nt: TGTGCCAGCTCACCTTTACCGGGACAGGGTCCCTCCACCATATATTTT

abundance: -
j_gene: TRBJ1-4
v_gene: TRBV30
len: 14
d_gene: -
CDR3aa: CAVGQGGINEKLFF
CDR3nt: TGTGCCGTGGGTCAGGGAGGGATTAATGAAAAACTGTTTTTT

abundance: -
j_gene: TRBJ1-1
v_gene: TRBV9
len: 19
d_gene: -
CDR3aa: CASSVWPQATWARDTEAFF
CDR3nt: TGTGCCAGCAGCGTATGGCCTCAGGCCACGTGGGCGAGGGACACTGAAGCTTTCTTT

abundance: -
j_gene: TRBJ2-1
v_gene: TRBV4-1
len: 19
d_gene: TRBD2
CDR3aa: CASSQPSGRAYIPYNEQFF
CDR3nt: TGCGCCAGCAGCCAGCCTAGCGGGAGGGCCTACATCCCGTACAATGAGCAGTTCTTC

abundance: -
j_gene: TRBJ1-1
v_gene: TRBV28
len: 13
d_gene: -
CDR3aa: CASSLGRNTEAFF
CDR3nt: TGTGCCAGCAGTTTGGGGAGGAACACTGAAGCTTTCTTT

abundance: -
j_gene: TRBJ2-1
v_gene: TRBV11-3
len: 15
d_gene: -
CDR3aa: CASSDKMGGRNEQFF
CDR3nt: TGTGCCAGCAGCGATAAGATGGGGGGGCGAAATGAGCAGTTCTTC

abundance: -
j_gene: TRBJ1-5
v_gene: TRBV28
len: 14
d_gene: -
CDR3aa: CASSFRGSNQPQHF
CDR3nt: TGTGCCAGCAGTTTCAGGGGCAGCAATCAGCCCCAGCATTTT

abundance: -
j_gene: TRBJ2-1
v_gene: TRBV6-5
len: 12
d_gene: -
CDR3aa: CASSSPGNEQFF
CDR3nt: TGTGCCAGCAGTTCCCCCGGCAATGAGCAGTTCTTC

abundance: -
j_gene: TRBJ1-2
v_gene: TRBV30
len: 14
d_gene: -
CDR3aa: CAWRARGGGYGYTF
CDR3nt: TGTGCCTGGCGCGCCAGAGGGGGTGGCTATGGCTACACCTTC

abundance: -
j_gene: TRBJ1-5
v_gene: TRBV4-3
len: 17
d_gene: TRBD1
CDR3aa: CASSQDYGTGGGQPQHF
CDR3nt: TGCGCCAGCAGCCAAGATTATGGGACAGGGGGCGGTCAGCCCCAGCATTTT

abundance: -
j_gene: TRBJ1-6
v_gene: TRBV6-5
len: 15
d_gene: -
CDR3aa: CASRLQGAYNSPLHF
CDR3nt: TGTGCCAGCAGGCTACAGGGTGCCTATAATTCACCCCTCCACTTT

abundance: -
j_gene: TRBJ1-2
v_gene: TRBV28
len: 12
d_gene: -
CDR3aa: CASSLLGYGYTF
CDR3nt: TGTGCCAGCAGTTTGCTCGGCTATGGCTACACCTTC

abundance: -
j_gene: TRBJ2-3
v_gene: TRBV19
len: 15
d_gene: -
CDR3aa: CASSIRRGGTDTQYF
CDR3nt: TGTGCCAGTAGTATTCGGCGGGGTGGCACAGATACGCAGTATTTT

abundance: -
j_gene: TRBJ2-7
v_gene: TRBV2
len: 13
d_gene: TRBD1
CDR3aa: CASSGTGVHEQYF
CDR3nt: TGTGCCAGCAGCGGGACAGGGGTCCACGAGCAGTACTTC

abundance: -
j_gene: TRBJ1-2
v_gene: TRBV2
len: 14
d_gene: -
CDR3aa: CASSEYREVGGYTF
CDR3nt: TGTGCCAGCAGTGAATACAGGGAAGTAGGCGGCTACACCTTC

abundance: once
j_gene: TRBJ1-1
v_gene: TRBV29-1
len: 12
d_gene: -
CDR3aa: CSVRWANTEAFF
CDR3nt: TGCAGCGTGCGCTGGGCTAACACTGAAGCTTTCTTT

abundance: many
j_gene: TRBJ2-7
v_gene: TRBV6-2/TRBV6-3
len: 16
d_gene: -
CDR3aa: CASSLSQGGWSYEQYF
CDR3nt: TGTGCCAGCAGTTTGTCCCAGGGTGGCTGGTCCTACGAGCAGTACTTC

abundance: -
j_gene: TRBJ2-7
v_gene: TRBV10-3
len: 16
d_gene: -
CDR3aa: CAISARGTGSGYEQYF
CDR3nt: TGTGCCATCAGTGCGCGGGGAACGGGATCTGGGTACGAGCAGTACTTC

abundance: -
j_gene: TRBJ1-6
v_gene: TRBV3-1/TRBV3-2
len: 15
d_gene: -
CDR3aa: CASSQREASDSPLHF
CDR3nt: TGTGCCAGCAGCCAAAGAGAGGCCAGCGATTCACCCCTCCACTTT

abundance: -
j_gene: TRBJ2-1
v_gene: TRBV30
len: 16
d_gene: TRBD1
CDR3aa: CAWIPSRTGGSNEQFF
CDR3nt: TGTGCCTGGATCCCCTCACGGACAGGGGGTAGCAATGAGCAGTTCTTC

abundance: -
j_gene: TRBJ1-1
v_gene: TRBV28
len: 13
d_gene: -
CDR3aa: CASRGRVYTEAFF
CDR3nt: TGTGCCAGCAGGGGCAGGGTGTACACTGAAGCTTTCTTT

abundance: -
j_gene: TRBJ2-1
v_gene: TRBV11-1
len: 15
d_gene: TRBD2
CDR3aa: CASTVRLAAYNEQFF
CDR3nt: TGTGCCAGCACCGTCAGACTAGCGGCCTACAATGAGCAGTTCTTC

abundance: -
j_gene: TRBJ2-1
v_gene: TRBV6-5
len: 15
d_gene: TRBD2
CDR3aa: CASWGLAVSYNEQFF
CDR3nt: TGTGCCAGCTGGGGACTAGCGGTCTCCTACAATGAGCAGTTCTTC

abundance: -
j_gene: TRBJ1-2
v_gene: TRBV9
len: 16
d_gene: TRBD1
CDR3aa: CASSERQGRANYGYTF
CDR3nt: TGTGCCAGCAGCGAGAGACAGGGGAGAGCTAACTATGGCTACACCTTC

abundance: -
j_gene: TRBJ2-7
v_gene: TRBV2
len: 13
d_gene: -
CDR3aa: CANLMGQTNEQYF
CDR3nt: TGTGCCAATCTGATGGGACAAACCAACGAGCAGTACTTC

abundance: few
j_gene: TRBJ1-2
v_gene: TRBV5-8
len: 15
d_gene: TRBD1
CDR3aa: CASSPDGQGAVGYTF
CDR3nt: TGTGCCAGCAGCCCGGACGGACAGGGGGCGGTTGGCTACACCTTC

abundance: -
j_gene: TRBJ1-2
v_gene: TRBV7-9
len: 11
d_gene: -
CDR3aa: CASSSGYGYTF
CDR3nt: TGTGCCAGCAGCTCAGGTTATGGCTACACCTTC

abundance: -
j_gene: TRBJ1-6
v_gene: TRBV18
len: 16
d_gene: TRBD1
CDR3aa: CASSGDRGFYNSPLHF
CDR3nt: TGTGCCAGCTCCGGGGACAGGGGTTTTTATAATTCACCCCTCCACTTT

abundance: -
j_gene: TRBJ2-5
v_gene: TRBV6-6
len: 14
d_gene: TRBD1
CDR3aa: CASSRGQGRETQYF
CDR3nt: TGTGCCAGCAGCCGAGGACAGGGGCGGGAGACCCAGTACTTC

abundance: -
j_gene: TRBJ2-5
v_gene: TRBV5-6
len: 13
d_gene: -
CDR3aa: CASSFQGGQTQYF
CDR3nt: TGTGCCAGCAGCTTCCAGGGAGGTCAGACCCAGTACTTC

abundance: -
j_gene: TRBJ2-7
v_gene: TRBV20-1
len: 11
d_gene: TRBD2
CDR3aa: CAGTGGYEQYF
CDR3nt: TGCGCGGGGACGGGAGGCTACGAGCAGTACTTC

abundance: -
j_gene: TRBJ2-7
v_gene: TRBV28
len: 15
d_gene: TRBD1
CDR3aa: CASSHGQVVSYEQYF
CDR3nt: TGTGCCAGCAGCCACGGACAGGTCGTCTCCTACGAGCAGTACTTC

abundance: -
j_gene: TRBJ1-2
v_gene: TRBV4-3
len: 15
d_gene: -
CDR3aa: CASSQGTGIDYGYTF
CDR3nt: TGCGCCAGCAGCCAAGGTACAGGGATTGACTATGGCTACACCTTC

abundance: -
j_gene: TRBJ1-1
v_gene: TRBV29-1
len: 11
d_gene: -
CDR3aa: CSVARNTEAFF
CDR3nt: TGCAGCGTTGCCCGTAACACTGAAGCTTTCTTT

abundance: few
j_gene: TRBJ2-7
v_gene: TRBV12-3/TRBV12-4
len: 12
d_gene: TRBD1
CDR3aa: CASSRTGNEQYF
CDR3nt: TGTGCCAGCAGTCGGACAGGAAACGAGCAGTACTTC

abundance: -
j_gene: TRBJ1-6
v_gene: TRBV10-2
len: 15
d_gene: -
CDR3aa: CASSDSARGSSPLHF
CDR3nt: TGCGCCAGCAGTGATTCGGCCAGGGGAAGCTCACCCCTCCACTTT

abundance: -
j_gene: TRBJ2-3
v_gene: TRBV13
len: 15
d_gene: TRBD2
CDR3aa: CASSSPKGLSDTQYF
CDR3nt: TGTGCCAGCAGCTCCCCCAAGGGACTATCAGATACGCAGTATTTT

abundance: once
j_gene: TRBJ2-5
v_gene: TRBV14
len: 12
d_gene: -
CDR3aa: CASSLSQETQYF
CDR3nt: TGTGCCAGCAGCCTATCTCAAGAGACCCAGTACTTC

abundance: -
j_gene: TRBJ1-1
v_gene: TRBV7-9
len: 13
d_gene: -
CDR3aa: CASSPTVNTEAFF
CDR3nt: TGTGCCAGCAGCCCGACAGTGAACACTGAAGCTTTCTTT